Listed below are T cell receptor beta chains from one sample, sequenced in a study of control samples from healthy donors and cancer patients. Using immunoSEQ multiplex PCR, the repertoire was profiled, and TCRdb retains in-frame clones only, with some absent. Found here are about 140,000 clones, roughly nine tenths of them singletons; the top ten hold under 9%. Sequenced sample: blood. Receptor source: a young man in good health. Both conserved end residues are part of each CDR3. A D gene is named only where the DNA matches it firmly. Clone sizes are given selectively: once, few, many, or a class where the clone is expanded.

d_call j_call v_call clone_size cdr3_length cdr3_nt cdr3_aa
. TRBJ1-1 TRBV2 . 17 TGTGCCAGCACCGAAAGGGCCTGGAGAGGGGGGGACACTGAAGCTTTCTTT CASTERAWRGGDTEAFF
. TRBJ1-1 TRBV7-2 . 12 TGTGCCAGCAGCTCCCTTATCACTGAAGCTTTCTTT CASSSLITEAFF
. TRBJ1-3 TRBV9 . 16 TGTGCCAGCAGCGTCGGGTGGGGACCCTCTGGAAACACCATATATTTT CASSVGWGPSGNTIYF
TRBD1 TRBJ1-3 TRBV5-1 . 16 TGCGCCAGCAGCTTGGGAACAGGGGGCCCTGGAAACACCATATATTTT CASSLGTGGPGNTIYF
. TRBJ1-5 TRBV6-4 . 15 TGTGCCAGCAGTCAAAACCGGGGCCTAGGTCAGCCCCAGCATTTT CASSQNRGLGQPQHF
. TRBJ1-4 TRBV18 . 13 TGTGCCAGCTCACGGGCCCTTAATGAAAAACTGTTTTTT CASSRALNEKLFF
. TRBJ2-3 TRBV5-1 . 14 TGCGCCAGCAGCTTTGTTAGCCCCACAGATACGCAGTATTTT CASSFVSPTDTQYF
. TRBJ1-1 TRBV5-4 . 17 TGTGCCAGCAGCCCCGGGGCGGAAAGGGGTTTGAACACTGAAGCTTTCTTT CASSPGAERGLNTEAFF
. TRBJ2-7 TRBV5-3 . 15 TGTGCCAGAAGCCCAGTGGGTCTGAGCTCCTACGAGCAGTACTTC CARSPVGLSSYEQYF
. TRBJ2-6 TRBV25-1 . 17 TGTGCCAGCAGAGGTGGCACCCGCACCTCTGGGGCCAACGTCCTGACTTTC CASRGGTRTSGANVLTF
. TRBJ1-2 TRBV30 . 13 TGTGCCTGGAGTGTACGGAGGGACTATGGCTACACCTTC CAWSVRRDYGYTF
. TRBJ1-1 TRBV20-1 . 9 TGCAGTGCTAGAGGTGAAGCTTTCTTT CSARGEAFF
TRBD1 TRBJ1-2 TRBV6-5 . 14 TGTGCCAGCAGTTACTCGAACAGGGGATATGGCTACACCTTC CASSYSNRGYGYTF
TRBD2 TRBJ2-5 TRBV4-1 . 17 TGCGCCAGCAGCCAAGAACGGGGGGACGGCTACCAAGAGACCCAGTACTTC CASSQERGDGYQETQYF
. TRBJ2-5 TRBV14 few 12 TGTGCCAGCAGCCACTGGGGGGAGACCCAGTACTTC CASSHWGETQYF
TRBD2 TRBJ2-3 TRBV4-1 . 17 TGCGCCAGCAGCCAAGATGGACTAGCGGGGGGCACAGATACGCAGTATTTT CASSQDGLAGGTDTQYF
. TRBJ1-1 TRBV30 . 11 TGTGCCTGGAGGACGCGGGGGCGAGCTTTCTTT CAWRTRGRAFF
. TRBJ2-7 TRBV9 . 15 TGTGCCAGCAGCGTTGGGGGGACAACCGCCTACGAGCAGTACTTC CASSVGGTTAYEQYF